These 26 T cell receptor beta chains originate from one sample sequenced in a study of CD4 T cells in relation to SARS-CoV-2 and coronaviruses. The method was immunoSEQ multiplex PCR; TCRdb's version includes in-frame clones alone and lacks a portion of them. Here the sample spans tens of thousands of clones, more than 60% being singletons. Their antigens are not known. Before the COVID-19 pandemic, during about 2011-2019, CD4+ T cells were taken from unexposed donors. CD4+ T cells were isolated from the cells after around eleven days of culture. The source material was CD4+ T cells from PBMCs, cultured in vitro. Receptors originate from a human donor in good health.

The genes are TRBV11-2 and TRBJ2-1; 7 bases map to TRBD2. CDR3 length: 13 residues. Trimming took 5 bases from V and 9 from J; bases not matched to a gene: 7. Looked up from germline, CDR1 is SGHAT and CDR2 is FQNNGV. CDR3: CASSREGRAEQFF. The DNA for the CDR3 is TGTGCCAGCAGCAGGGAGGGGCGGGCTGAGCAGTTCTTC.

This clone came up once. The chain is built from TRBV30 and TRBJ1-4; D is perhaps TRBD1 (6 bases). The germline gives CDR1 GTSNPN, CDR2 SVGIG (reference sequence). V lost 3 bases to trimming and J lost 5 bases, with 16 bases between them. The CDR3 is made up of 15 amino acids. This chain's CDR3 is CAWRPITGQNEKLFF. The DNA for the CDR3 is TGTGCCTGGAGACCTATCACAGGGCAAAATGAAAAACTGTTTTTT.

This clone was detected a few times. The rearrangement uses TRBV7-9 and TRBJ2-2; D possibly uses TRBD1 or TRBD2 (5 bases each). Germline CDR1 SEHNR, CDR2 FQNEAQ (reference sequence). The length of the CDR3 is 17 residues. With 1 base removed from V and 4 bases from J, the gap between germline ends came to 16 bases. In DNA, the CDR3 is TGTGCCAGCAGCTTAGTTTCCGGGGCATCGGGCACCGGGGAGCTGTTTTTT. Translated: CASSLVSGASGTGELFF.

The V and J genes are TRBV12-3 or TRBV12-4 and TRBJ1-1; D gene ambiguous. V lost 6 bases and J lost 3, with 11 bases in between. This CDR3 has 13 amino acids. This CDR3 reads CASSPPADTEAFF. CDR3 DNA: TGTGCCAGCAGCCCCCCCGCGGACACTGAAGCTTTCTTT.

This clone was picked up a small number of times. The chain joins TRBV2 to TRBJ1-2, with D unclear. Trimming shortened V by 2 bases and J by 4 bases, and 11 bases separated the two germline ends. Germline CDR1 reads SNHLY; CDR2 reads FYNNEI. This CDR3 has 14 residues. Here the CDR3 DNA reads TGTGCCAGCAGTGAATTTGCAGAATCCTATGGCTACACCTTC. It is translated as CASSEFAESYGYTF.

The chain carries TRBV6-5 and TRBJ1-1; D may be TRBD1 (5 bases). The CDR3 sequence is 13 residues long. CDR1 and CDR2 (germline): MNHEY, SVGAGI. V shed 7 bases and J shed 4 bases, with 13 bases lying between them. The CDR3: CASKEGAVTEAFF. Here the CDR3 DNA reads TGTGCCAGCAAGGAAGGGGCGGTCACTGAAGCTTTCTTT.

The chain is built from TRBV7-8 and TRBJ2-1; D call uncertain. Trimming cost V 0 bases and J 13 bases, with 13 bases left between them. Germline V gene lookup returns CDR1 SGHVS and CDR2 FQNEAQ. CDR3 size: 13 residues. CDR3 nucleotide sequence: TGTGCCAGCAGCTTAGCGGCGACTCCTAGTCAGTTCTTC. Encoded protein: CASSLAATPSQFF. Using reference TRBV7-8 and TRBJ2-1 for the parts outside the CDR3, the full variable domain is GAGVSQSPRYKVAKRGQDVALRCDPISGHVSLFWYQQALGQGPEFLTYFQNEAQLDKSGLPSDRFFAERPEGSVSTLKIQRTQQEDSAVYLCASSLAATPSQFFGPGTRLTVL.

The chain carries TRBV2 and TRBJ2-3, with D unresolved. With 4 bases removed from V and 0 bases from J, the gap between germline ends came to 11 bases. Germline CDR1 SNHLY, CDR2 FYNNEI. The CDR3 totals 15 residues. The chain's CDR3 is CASSVYPTSTDTQYF. The DNA for the CDR3 is TGTGCCAGCAGTGTGTACCCCACTAGCACAGATACGCAGTATTTT. The entire variable domain, with the rest obtained from reference TRBV2 and TRBJ2-3, is as follows: EPEVTQTPSHQVTQMGQEVILRCVPISNHLYFYWYRQILGQKVEFLVSFYNNEISEKSEIFDDQFSVERPDGSNFTLKIRSTKLEDSAMYFCASSVYPTSTDTQYFGPGTRLTVL.

V is TRBV18 and J is TRBJ2-2; the D gene is possibly TRBD2 (6 bases). The CDR3 has 14 amino acids. Germline lookup yields CDR1 KGHSH and CDR2 LQKENI. The V end was cut by 2 bases, the J end by 6 bases, with 10 bases between. DNA of the CDR3: TGTGCCAGCTCACCATTGCCTAGCGCCGGGGAGCTGTTTTTT. This codes for CASSPLPSAGELFF.

V is TRBV7-3 and J is TRBJ2-4; D uncertain. The length of the CDR3 is 13 residues. Trimming took off 7 bases at V and 9 bases at J, with 16 bases between the two ends. Germline lookup yields CDR1 SGHTA and CDR2 FQGTGA. The CDR3 DNA reads as TGTGCCAGCACGTCGGCACCCGACGGCATTCAGTACTTC. Translated, it gives CASTSAPDGIQYF.

The chain employs TRBV5-1 and TRBJ1-3; D unclear. Trimming shortened V by 3 bases and J by 0 bases, and 16 bases separated the two germline ends. From germline, CDR1 is SGHRS and CDR2 YFSETQ. The CDR3 is 17 amino acids. The CDR3 sequence: CASSSAPQESSGNTIYF. CDR3 coding DNA: TGCGCCAGCAGCTCGGCCCCCCAGGAAAGCTCTGGAAACACCATATATTTT.

The chain is built from TRBV27 and TRBJ2-7; 8 bases agree with TRBD2. The V and J ends lost 2 bases and 7 bases, in that order; junction bases with no gene match: 4. The CDR3 runs 13 residues. Germline CDR1 MNHEY, CDR2 SMNVEV (reference sequence). The CDR3 sequence is CASSLGGGMEQYF. The CDR3 DNA reads TGTGCCAGCAGTTTAGGCGGGGGGATGGAGCAGTACTTC.

This sequence joins TRBV6-2 or TRBV6-3 and TRBJ2-3; D gene unclear. Per germline, CDR1 MNHEY and CDR2 SVGEGT. Deletions cut 6 bases from V and 4 bases from J, with 11 bases between. The CDR3 is 13 amino acids. The CDR3 DNA reads as TGTGCCAGCAGCCCTATGAGGCCAGATACGCAGTATTTT. This encodes CASSPMRPDTQYF.

The chain is built from TRBV19 and TRBJ1-5; no firm D call. The V end lost 4 bases, the J end lost 9 bases, and 10 bases lay between the germline ends. CDR1 LNHDA and CDR2 SQIVND come from the germline V gene (reference sequence). CDR3 length: 12 amino acids. The CDR3 nucleotides are TGTGCCAGTAGTAACCCCCTAGGGCCCCAGCATTTT. Amino acid sequence: CASSNPLGPQHF.

The chain employs TRBV6-1 and TRBJ1-4; D is ambiguous. This CDR3 region has 14 residues. Trimming removed 3 bases from V and 8 bases from J, with 13 bases in between. Germline loops: CDR1 MNHNS, CDR2 SASEGT. CDR3 sequence (DNA): TGTGCCAGCAGTGAGCGGCAGGTTGAGGAAAAACTGTTTTTT. Translating gives CASSERQVEEKLFF.

V usage is TRBV2 and J usage is TRBJ1-2, with 9 bases aligning to TRBD1. The ends lost 7 bases at V and 3 bases at J; junction bases unmatched: 9. CDR1 and CDR2 from the germline V gene are SNHLY and FYNNEI. This CDR3 is built from 15 residues. CDR3 residues: CASIPGTGSDYGYTF. The CDR3 DNA follows: TGTGCCAGCATCCCCGGGACAGGGTCGGACTATGGCTACACCTTC.

This clone has a handful of counts. The chain is built from TRBV19 and TRBJ1-5, with 7 bases that match TRBD1. The V gene's germline CDR1 is LNHDA and CDR2 SQIVND (reference sequence). J was trimmed by 0 bases and V by 5 bases; bases with no gene match: 13. The CDR3 contains 18 residues. This CDR3 is CASSSTGLRSYSNQPQHF. DNA for the CDR3: TGTGCCAGTAGTTCGACAGGGCTCCGATCCTATAGCAATCAGCCCCAGCATTTT.

For the CDR3, the DNA is TGTGCCATCAGTGAATCGGGGTCCTACGAGCAGTACTTC. Its protein is CAISESGSYEQYF. This chain joins TRBV10-3 and TRBJ2-7; maybe TRBD2 (5 bases). V lost 3 bases, J lost 1 base, and 7 bases lay in between. The CDR3 covers 13 residues. The germline V gene encodes CDR1 ENHRY and CDR2 SYGVKD.

The V and J genes are TRBV10-3 and TRBJ2-2; 7 nucleotides line up with TRBD2. Trimming cost V 4 bases and J 5 bases; bases outside gene matches: 7. The CDR3 has 15 amino acids. Germline V gene sequence: CDR1 ENHRY, CDR2 SYGVKD. Here the CDR3 reads CAISAAGDTTGELFF. The CDR3 DNA reads TGTGCCATCAGTGCGGCGGGAGATACGACCGGGGAGCTGTTTTTT.

This clone was seen just once. The chain carries TRBV30 and TRBJ2-3; the D is unclear. Germline assignment: CDR1 GTSNPN and CDR2 SVGIG (reference sequence). CDR3 length: 13 amino acids. With 0 bases removed from V and 3 bases from J, the gap between germline ends came to 7 bases. The CDR3 loop reads CAWSVIDTDTQYF. DNA of the CDR3: TGTGCCTGGAGTGTAATAGATACAGATACGCAGTATTTT.

The J gene is TRBJ2-7, the V gene TRBV28, with 8 bases aligning to TRBD1. Germline V gives CDR1 MDHEN, CDR2 SYDVKM. The CDR3 is made up of 13 amino acids. V dropped 5 bases and J dropped 3; count of bases not matched to a gene: 3. The CDR3 loop is CASSPGGRYEQYF. The CDR3 DNA follows: TGTGCCAGCAGTCCAGGGGGCCGCTACGAGCAGTACTTC.

The J gene is TRBJ1-3, the V gene TRBV5-1, with a tentative D call TRBD1 (5 bases). V was clipped by 0 bases and J by 0 bases, with 10 bases between them. This CDR3 is built from 16 residues. Germline CDR1 is SGHRS and CDR2 is YFSETQ. The CDR3 nucleotides are TGCGCCAGCAGCTTGGCAGGGCCCCTCTCTGGAAACACCATATATTTT. Amino acid sequence: CASSLAGPLSGNTIYF.

This chain uses TRBV5-1 with TRBJ2-5; a weak D match, TRBD1 (6 bases). The germline V and J ends were trimmed by 4 bases and 2 bases, with 18 bases remaining between them. CDR3 size: 16 residues. Germline loops: CDR1 SGHRS, CDR2 YFSETQ. The CDR3 spells CASSPRHWTDQETQYF. As DNA, the CDR3 is TGCGCCAGCAGCCCGCGTCATTGGACAGATCAAGAGACCCAGTACTTC.

In this sample, this clone turned up a few times. The gene calls are TRBV19 and TRBJ2-1; a possible D gene is TRBD2 (6 bases). This CDR3 comprises 16 residues. V was cut by 0 bases and J by 2 bases, with 11 bases left in between. Germline CDR1 is LNHDA and CDR2 is SQIVND (reference sequence). In DNA, the CDR3 is TGTGCCAGTAGTATAGAGGAGGGTTACCCCTACAATGAGCAGTTCTTC. As protein: CASSIEEGYPYNEQFF.

Only a few counts were recorded for this clone. J is TRBJ1-5 and V is TRBV6-6; D is possibly TRBD1 (5 bases). Trimming cost V 0 bases and J 9 bases, with 12 bases left between them. The germline CDR1 and CDR2 sequences are MNHNY and SVGAGI (reference sequence). This CDR3 region has 14 residues. CDR3 amino acids: CASSYSRGPMPQHF. As DNA, the CDR3 is TGTGCCAGCAGTTACTCGAGGGGCCCCATGCCCCAGCATTTT.

The chain is built from TRBV18 and TRBJ2-4; 8 bases map to TRBD1. Germline trimming cut 2 bases from V and 3 bases from J; bases unmatched to any gene: 6. The CDR3 is made up of 16 amino acids. Germline CDR1 KGHSH, CDR2 LQKENI. The CDR3 DNA reads TGTGCCAGCTCACCAATCAGGGGGCAGGACAAAAACATTCAGTACTTC. It codes for CASSPIRGQDKNIQYF. Based on the CDR3 plus reference TRBV18 and TRBJ2-4, the full variable domain is NAGVMQNPRHLVRRRGQEARLRCSPMKGHSHVYWYRQLPEEGLKFMVYLQKENIIDESGMPKERFSAEFPKEGPSILRIQQVVRGDSAAYFCASSPIRGQDKNIQYFGAGTRLSVL.